This entry is about one T cell receptor beta chain. Measured with immunoSEQ multiplex PCR; TCRdb has only the in-frame clones, and not every one. There are more than 400,000 clones in the sample; roughly 95% occur only once, and around 0.066% lies in the top ten. This sample is drawn from a study of shared clonotypes between healthy human individuals. Germline V gene lookup returns CDR1 SNHLY and CDR2 FYNNEI. The CDR3 is 14 residues long. The germline V and J ends were trimmed by 4 bases and 3 bases, with 10 bases remaining between them. The sequence came from a woman between 25 and 40 years old in good health. V and J are TRBV2 and TRBJ1-5, with a possible D match to TRBD1 (6 bases). The sequencing input was naive CD4+ T cells sorted from blood. The subset is: CD45RA+ positively selected. Here the CDR3 DNA reads TGTGCCAGCAGTGTTGACAGGAACAATCAGCCCCAGCATTTT. Translated, it gives CASSVDRNNQPQHF.